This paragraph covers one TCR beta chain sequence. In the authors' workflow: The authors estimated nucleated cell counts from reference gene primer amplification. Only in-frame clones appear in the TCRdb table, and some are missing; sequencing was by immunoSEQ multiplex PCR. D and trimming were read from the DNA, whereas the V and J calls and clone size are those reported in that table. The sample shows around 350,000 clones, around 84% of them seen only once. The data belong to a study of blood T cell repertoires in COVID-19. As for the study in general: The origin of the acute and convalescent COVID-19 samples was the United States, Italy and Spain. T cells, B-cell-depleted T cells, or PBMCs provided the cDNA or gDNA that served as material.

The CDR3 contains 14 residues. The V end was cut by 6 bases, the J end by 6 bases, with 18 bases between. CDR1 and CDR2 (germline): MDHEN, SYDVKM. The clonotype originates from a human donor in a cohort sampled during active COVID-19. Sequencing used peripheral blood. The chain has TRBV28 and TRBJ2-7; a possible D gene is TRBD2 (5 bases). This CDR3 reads CASREERHPFEQYF. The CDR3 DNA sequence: TGTGCCAGCAGGGAGGAGCGGCACCCCTTCGAGCAGTACTTC.